This entry features one T cell receptor (beta chain) sequence. Its antigen is unidentified. This sample was taken from a study of cytomegalovirus exposure and HLA in healthy donors. Study results and limitations: Several of the most significant clusters appeared, in a later analysis, to be linked to common viral pathogens.

The V gene's germline CDR1 is LNHNV and CDR2 YYDKDF (reference sequence). The CDR3 spans 14 residues. V dropped 1 base and J dropped 14; count of bases not matched to a gene: 10. PCR primers comprised 60 Vbeta and 13 Jbeta primers. Only in-frame clones appear in the TCRdb table, and some are missing; sequencing was by immunoSEQ multiplex PCR. Of 180,000 or so clones detected, about 80% appear once; the ten largest clones hold approximately 2%. Sample: PBMCs. The source of this sequence is a woman between 25 and 40 years old in good health and CMV-seronegative. The chain recombines TRBV15 with TRBJ2-1; the match to TRBD2 covers 8 bases. CDR3 residues: CATSRVPSGGLKFF. Written as DNA, the CDR3 is TGTGCCACCAGCAGAGTGCCCAGCGGGGGACTCAAGTTCTTC.